The clone carrying this T cell receptor (beta chain) has more than one count but fewer than ten. The data belong to a study of blood T cells in healthy people across ages. This CDR3 contains 14 residues. The V and J ends lost 3 bases and 9 bases respectively, with 12 bases between them. A J-beta primer mix and a sample-barcoded 5' primer were used in a second PCR of roughly 6 to 12 cycles. TCRdb independently ran MiXCR on the 5' RACE reads; one entry per CDR3 protein. The sample holds more than 1,000,000 distinct CDR3 sequences, around 25% seen once. This sample was shared with a second study, whose subject was T cells of mothers and their children. From that second work: Five or six children and their three healthy Caucasian mothers were the donors.

This chain links TRBV12-3 or TRBV12-4 with TRBJ1-6; D remains ambiguous. The TCR originated in a girl aged 2-15 years in good health. Sequences were obtained from blood. The CDR3 bases are TGTGCCAGCAGTTTGCGGAGTCTGGGTTCACCCCTCCACTTT. It is translated as CASSLRSLGSPLHF.